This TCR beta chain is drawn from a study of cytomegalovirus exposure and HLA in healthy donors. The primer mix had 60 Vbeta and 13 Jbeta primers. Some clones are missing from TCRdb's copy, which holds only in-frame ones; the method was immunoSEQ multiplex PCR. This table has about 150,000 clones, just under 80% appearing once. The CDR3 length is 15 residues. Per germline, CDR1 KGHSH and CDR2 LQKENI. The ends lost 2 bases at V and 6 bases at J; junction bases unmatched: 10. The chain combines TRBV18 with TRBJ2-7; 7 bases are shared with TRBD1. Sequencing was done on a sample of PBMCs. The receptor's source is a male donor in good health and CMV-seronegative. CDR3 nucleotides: TGTGCCAGCTCACCAGCCGGGACAGAGCAGAGCGAGCAGTACTTC. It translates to CASSPAGTEQSEQYF.